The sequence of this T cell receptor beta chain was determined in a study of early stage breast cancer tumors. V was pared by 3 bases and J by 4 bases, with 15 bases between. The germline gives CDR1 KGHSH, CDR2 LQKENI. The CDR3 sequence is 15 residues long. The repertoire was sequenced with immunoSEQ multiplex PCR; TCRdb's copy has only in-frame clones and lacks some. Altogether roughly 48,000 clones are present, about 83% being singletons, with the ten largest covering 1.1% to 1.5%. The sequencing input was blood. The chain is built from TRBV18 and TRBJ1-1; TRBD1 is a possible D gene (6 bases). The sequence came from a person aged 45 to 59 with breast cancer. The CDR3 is CASSPEAGARTEAFF. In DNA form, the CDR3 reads TGTGCCAGCTCACCTGAAGCAGGGGCGCGCACTGAAGCTTTCTTT.